These 19 T cell receptor beta chains were sequenced from one sample in a study of cytomegalovirus exposure and HLA in healthy donors (dated by TCRdb to 2016 to 2017). Receptor libraries were prepared by the immunoSEQ multiplex PCR assay. A mixture of 60 forward primers for TCR Vbeta segments and 13 reverse primers for TCR Jbeta segments was used in the multiplex PCR. The immuneACCESS repertoire file appears here via TCRdb, limited to in-frame rearrangements. These files lack a portion of the clones; in checked studies, under half of the deficit traces to unresolved V genes, and the cause of the others is not known. For this sample there are some 120,000 clones; roughly a sixth appear just once. The ten biggest clones cover approximately 2.9% of the sample. Sequencing was done on a sample of PBMCs. These receptors were taken from a female donor in good health and CMV-seropositive.

This clone was recorded at least ten times. The chain joins TRBV2 to TRBJ2-1; 11 positions agree with TRBD2. The V segment lost 7 bases and the J segment 7 bases; nucleotides outside the gene matches: 9. The CDR3 is made up of 15 amino acids. Germline V gene data show CDR1 as SNHLY and CDR2 as FYNNEI. This chain's CDR3 is CASTKLAGALNEQFF. DNA of the CDR3: TGTGCCAGCACCAAACTAGCGGGAGCCTTAAATGAGCAGTTCTTC. Filled out from reference TRBV2 and TRBJ2-1, the complete variable domain reads EPEVTQTPSHQVTQMGQEVILRCVPISNHLYFYWYRQILGQKVEFLVSFYNNEISEKSEIFDDQFSVERPDGSNFTLKIRSTKLEDSAMYFCASTKLAGALNEQFFGPGTRLTVL.

This chain uses TRBV7-9 with TRBJ2-3, with TRBD2 matching over 8 bases. Trimming took 2 bases from V and 3 from J; bases not matched to a gene: 7. The CDR3 runs to 16 residues. From germline, CDR1 is SEHNR and CDR2 FQNEAQ (reference sequence). CDR3 residues: CASSLLTGGPTDTQYF. CDR3 DNA sequence: TGTGCCAGCAGCTTACTCACGGGGGGGCCGACAGATACGCAGTATTTT.

This clone was picked up a small number of times. The chain employs TRBV7-9 and TRBJ2-2, with D uncertain. From germline, CDR1 is SEHNR and CDR2 FQNEAQ (reference sequence). CDR3 length: 11 amino acids. The V end was cut by 5 bases, the J end by 6 bases, with 4 bases between. The CDR3: CASSPPGELFF. The CDR3 DNA follows: TGTGCCAGCAGCCCTCCCGGGGAGCTGTTTTTT.

This clone was observed a handful of times. Here the CDR3 DNA reads TGCGCCAGCAGCACCTCCGGGACAGGGGGCGATGGCTACACCTTC. Its protein product is CASSTSGTGGDGYTF. The chain links TRBV5-1 to TRBJ1-2; TRBD1 matches 12 bases. V lost 4 bases to trimming and J lost 6 bases; unmatched junction nucleotides: 7. The CDR3 has 15 residues. Per germline, CDR1 SGHRS and CDR2 YFSETQ.

The chain is built from TRBV28 and TRBJ1-1; 10 bases line up with TRBD1. Germline V gene data show CDR1 as MDHEN and CDR2 as SYDVKM. This CDR3 spans 15 amino acids. V lost 5 bases and J lost 1; bases outside the gene matches: 4. CDR3 in DNA: TGTGCCAGCAGTCCGGGGACAGGGGCGAACACTGAAGCTTTCTTT. Protein product: CASSPGTGANTEAFF.

This clone was observed a few times. The rearrangement joins TRBV28 to TRBJ1-2; D not resolved. From germline, CDR1 is MDHEN and CDR2 SYDVKM. Deletions cut 1 base from V and 4 bases from J, with 10 bases between. This CDR3 region has 14 residues. The CDR3 is CASSLSPGSYGYTF. Written as DNA, the CDR3 is TGTGCCAGCAGTTTATCGCCGGGAAGCTATGGCTACACCTTC.

This clone came up a few times. The rearrangement joins TRBV5-1 to TRBJ2-5; 9 bases agree with TRBD2. Looked up from germline, CDR1 is SGHRS and CDR2 is YFSETQ. Losses at the gene ends were 0 bases for V and 2 bases for J; bases not matched to a gene: 2. CDR3 length equals 15 residues. The CDR3 region has the DNA TGCGCCAGCAGCTTGGCCGCGGGGGGGCAAGAGACCCAGTACTTC. Protein sequence: CASSLAAGGQETQYF. Together with reference TRBV5-1 and TRBJ2-5, the CDR3 gives the full variable domain: KAGVTQTPRYLIKTRGQQVTLSCSPISGHRSVSWYQQTPGQGLQFLFEYFSETQRNKGNFPGRFSGRQFSNSRSEMNVSTLELGDSALYLCASSLAAGGQETQYFGPGTRLLVL.

This clone was recorded a few times. V and J are TRBV4-1 and TRBJ2-1; D possibly corresponds to TRBD1 (6 bases). With 0 bases removed from V and 5 bases from J, the gap between germline ends came to 14 bases. This CDR3 is built from 16 residues. CDR1 is MGHRA and CDR2 is YSYEKL in the germline V gene. Here the CDR3 DNA reads TGCGCCAGCAGCCAAGATCGTACAGGGCCTAACAATGAGCAGTTCTTC. Translating it yields CASSQDRTGPNNEQFF.

V and J are TRBV7-9 and TRBJ2-3; weak D call: TRBD2 (6 bases). In germline, CDR1 is SEHNR, CDR2 FQNEAQ (reference sequence). This CDR3 is built from 15 residues. V was pared by 5 bases and J by 3 bases, with 15 bases between. This CDR3 is CASSLEAGRTDTQYF. The CDR3 nucleotides are TGTGCCAGCAGCCTAGAGGCAGGGAGGACAGATACGCAGTATTTT.

This clone appeared a few times. V is TRBV4-3 and J is TRBJ2-7; 7 bases are shared with TRBD2. Germline lookup yields CDR1 LGHNA and CDR2 YSLEER. The V segment lost 4 bases and the J segment 2 bases; nucleotides outside the gene matches: 11. This CDR3 is 16 amino acids long. The CDR3 DNA reads TGCGCCAGCAGCCGCCAGACTAGCCGGGATGCCTACGAGCAGTACTTC. Its translation: CASSRQTSRDAYEQYF.

This clone has just one count. The chain combines TRBV7-2 with TRBJ1-2, with TRBD1 identical over 7 bases. The CDR3 totals 15 residues. The trim removed 1 base at V and 3 bases at J, leaving 5 bases unmatched. From germline, CDR1 is SGHTA and CDR2 FQGNSA. CDR3 nucleotide sequence: TGTGCCAGCAGCTTAGACAGGGGCGGTCACTATGGCTACACCTTC. Protein product: CASSLDRGGHYGYTF.

The V and J genes are TRBV7-9 and TRBJ1-2; D gene uncertain. CDR3 length: 15 residues. Trimming took 2 bases from V and 3 from J, leaving 13 bases between them. Germline values: CDR1 SEHNR, CDR2 FQNEAQ (reference sequence). CDR3 amino acids: CASSLYNTPYYGYTF. The DNA of the CDR3 is TGTGCCAGCAGCTTATATAACACCCCCTACTATGGCTACACCTTC.

This clone was seen only a few times. This specimen includes other DNA sequences encoding the same CDR3. The CDR3 DNA reads as TGTGCCAGTAGTGACAGAAACTATGGCTACACCTTC. Encoded protein: CASSDRNYGYTF. The chain recombines TRBV19 with TRBJ1-2; D might be TRBD1 (5 bases). Per the germline V gene, CDR1 is LNHDA and CDR2 is SQIVND (reference sequence). This CDR3 has 12 amino acids. V was pared by 5 bases and J by 2 bases, with 6 bases between.

This clone was detected only a few times. Other DNA sequences within the sample encode an identical CDR3. The chain recombines TRBV6-1 with TRBJ1-1, with a weak D call TRBD1 (5 bases). CDR3 length: 13 amino acids. Germline V gene data show CDR1 as MNHNS and CDR2 as SASEGT. V gave up 6 bases and J gave up 5 bases, with 13 bases separating them. CDR3 DNA: TGTGCCAGCAGGGGACTCTTGGGAACTGAAGCTTTCTTT. Its protein product is CASRGLLGTEAFF.

As for this clone: Different DNA sequences within this sample yield the same CDR3. The chain carries TRBV27 and TRBJ1-2; 7 bases match TRBD1. J was trimmed by 2 bases and V by 6 bases; bases with no gene match: 6. Germline values: CDR1 MNHEY, CDR2 SMNVEV (reference sequence). CDR3 size: 14 residues. CDR3 loop: CASSSGGMNYGYTF. The CDR3, as DNA: TGTGCCAGCAGCTCAGGGGGAATGAACTATGGCTACACCTTC.

This clone came up a few times. V usage is TRBV11-3 and J usage is TRBJ2-3; D ambiguous. The CDR3 covers 13 residues. Germline V lookup: CDR1 SGHNT, CDR2 YENEEA. The V end lost 0 bases, the J end lost 7 bases, and 8 bases lay between the germline ends. The CDR3 DNA sequence: TGTGCCAGCAGCTTAGATGAACAGCATACGCAGTATTTT. It codes for CASSLDEQHTQYF. The variable domain in full, with the rest retrieved from reference TRBV11-3 and TRBJ2-3, is EAGVVQSPRYKIIEKKQPVAFWCNPISGHNTLYWYLQNLGQGPELLIRYENEEAVDDSQLPKDRFSAERLKGVDSTLKIQPAELGDSAVYLCASSLDEQHTQYFGPGTRLTVL.

The chain couples TRBV7-9 to TRBJ2-3, with 10 nucleotides matching TRBD2. The CDR3 spans 15 residues. CDR1 and CDR2 (germline): SEHNR, FQNEAQ (reference sequence). Trimming removed 4 bases from V and 1 base from J; junction bases left unmatched: 2. CDR3 DNA sequence: TGTGCCAGCAGCTACACTAGCGGGGGCACAGATACGCAGTATTTT. It encodes CASSYTSGGTDTQYF.

The J gene is TRBJ2-7, the V gene TRBV5-1, with unresolved D. V was clipped by 4 bases and J by 0 bases, with 14 bases between them. This CDR3 spans 15 amino acids. Germline V lookup: CDR1 SGHRS, CDR2 YFSETQ. CDR3 protein: CASSVLGHNSYEQYF. DNA for the CDR3: TGCGCCAGCAGCGTTCTAGGCCACAACTCCTACGAGCAGTACTTC.

In this sample, this clone turned up a few times. The CDR3 protein is CASSLRGLLTDTQYF. The CDR3 coding sequence is TGTGCCAGCAGCCTAAGGGGACTACTCACAGATACGCAGTATTTT. The V call is TRBV28, the J call TRBJ2-3; 7 bases are a match to TRBD2. The CDR3 contains 15 residues. In germline, CDR1 is MDHEN, CDR2 SYDVKM. J gave up 2 bases and V 6 bases, and 8 bases lay outside the gene matches.